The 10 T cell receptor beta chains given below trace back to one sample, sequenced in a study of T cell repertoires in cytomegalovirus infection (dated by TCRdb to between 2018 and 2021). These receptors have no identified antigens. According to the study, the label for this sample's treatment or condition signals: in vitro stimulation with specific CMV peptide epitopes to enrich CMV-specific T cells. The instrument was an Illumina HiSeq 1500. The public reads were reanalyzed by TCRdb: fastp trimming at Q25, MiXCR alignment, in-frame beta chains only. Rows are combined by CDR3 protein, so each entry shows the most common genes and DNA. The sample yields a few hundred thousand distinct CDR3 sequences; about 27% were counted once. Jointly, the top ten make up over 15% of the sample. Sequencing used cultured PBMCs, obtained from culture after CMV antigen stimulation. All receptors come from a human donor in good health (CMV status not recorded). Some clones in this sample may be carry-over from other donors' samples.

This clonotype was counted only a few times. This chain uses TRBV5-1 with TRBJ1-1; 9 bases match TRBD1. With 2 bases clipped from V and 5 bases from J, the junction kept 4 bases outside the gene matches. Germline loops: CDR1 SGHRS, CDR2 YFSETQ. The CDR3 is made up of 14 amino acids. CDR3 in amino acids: CASSFLTGGTEAFF. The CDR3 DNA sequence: TGCGCCAGCAGCTTTTTGACAGGGGGTACTGAAGCTTTCTTT.

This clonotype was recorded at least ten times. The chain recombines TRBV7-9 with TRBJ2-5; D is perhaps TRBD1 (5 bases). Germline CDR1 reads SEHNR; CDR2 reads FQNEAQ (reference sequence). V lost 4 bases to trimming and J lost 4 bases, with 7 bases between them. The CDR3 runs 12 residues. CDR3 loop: CASSSQGETQYF. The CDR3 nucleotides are TGTGCCAGCAGCTCGCAGGGAGAGACCCAGTACTTC.

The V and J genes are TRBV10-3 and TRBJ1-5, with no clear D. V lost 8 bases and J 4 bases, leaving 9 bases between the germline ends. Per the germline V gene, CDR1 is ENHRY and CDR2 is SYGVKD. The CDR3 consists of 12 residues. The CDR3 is CAIGGENQPQHF. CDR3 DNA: TGTGCCATCGGTGGAGAAAATCAGCCCCAGCATTTT.

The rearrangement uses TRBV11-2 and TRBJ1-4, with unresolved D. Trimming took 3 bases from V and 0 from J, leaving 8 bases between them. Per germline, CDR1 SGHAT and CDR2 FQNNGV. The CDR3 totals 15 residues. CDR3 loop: CASSFSAATNEKLFF. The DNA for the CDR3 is TGTGCCAGCAGCTTTTCGGCTGCAACTAATGAAAAACTGTTTTTT.

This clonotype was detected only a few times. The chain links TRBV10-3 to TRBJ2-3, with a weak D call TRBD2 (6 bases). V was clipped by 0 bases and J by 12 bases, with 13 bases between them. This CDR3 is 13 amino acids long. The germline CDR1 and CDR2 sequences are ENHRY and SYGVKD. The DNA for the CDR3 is TGTGCCATCAGTGAGTCGGGACTCAGAGGACAGTATTTT. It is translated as CAISESGLRGQYF.

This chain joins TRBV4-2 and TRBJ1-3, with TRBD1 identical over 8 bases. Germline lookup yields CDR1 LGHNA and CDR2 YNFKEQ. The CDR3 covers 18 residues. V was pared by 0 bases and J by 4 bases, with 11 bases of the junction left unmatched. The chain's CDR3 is CASSQDLGQGAGGNTIYF. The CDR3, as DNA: TGTGCCAGCAGCCAAGATCTTGGGCAGGGGGCAGGGGGAAACACCATATATTTT.

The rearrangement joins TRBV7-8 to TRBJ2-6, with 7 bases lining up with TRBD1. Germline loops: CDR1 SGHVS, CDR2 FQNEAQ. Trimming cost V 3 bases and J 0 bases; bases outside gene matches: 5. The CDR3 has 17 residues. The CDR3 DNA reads TGTGCCAGCAGCTTCACAGGACAGGCCTCTGGGGCCAACGTCCTGACTTTC. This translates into CASSFTGQASGANVLTF.

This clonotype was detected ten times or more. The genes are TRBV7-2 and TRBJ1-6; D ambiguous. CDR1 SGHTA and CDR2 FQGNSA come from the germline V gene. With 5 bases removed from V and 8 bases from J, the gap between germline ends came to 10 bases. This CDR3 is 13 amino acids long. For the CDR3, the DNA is TGTGCCAGCAGCCCATCCGGGGATTCACCCCTCCACTTT. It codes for CASSPSGDSPLHF.

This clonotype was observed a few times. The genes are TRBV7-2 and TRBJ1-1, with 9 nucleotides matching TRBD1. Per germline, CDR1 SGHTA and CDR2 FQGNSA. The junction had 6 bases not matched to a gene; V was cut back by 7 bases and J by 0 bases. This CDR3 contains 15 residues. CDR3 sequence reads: CASTTQGAVNTEAFF. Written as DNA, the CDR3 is TGTGCCAGCACCACACAGGGGGCTGTGAACACTGAAGCTTTCTTT. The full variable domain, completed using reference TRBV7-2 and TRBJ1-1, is GAGVSQSPSNKVTEKGKDVELRCDPISGHTALYWYRQSLGQGLEFLIYFQGNSAPDKSGLPSDRFSAERTGGSVSTLTIQRTQQEDSAVYLCASTTQGAVNTEAFFGQGTRLTVV.

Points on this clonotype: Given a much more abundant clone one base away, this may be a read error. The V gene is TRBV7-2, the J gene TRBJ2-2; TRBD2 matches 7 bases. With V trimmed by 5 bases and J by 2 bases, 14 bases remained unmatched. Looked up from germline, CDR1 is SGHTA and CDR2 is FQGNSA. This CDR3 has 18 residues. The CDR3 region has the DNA TGTGCCAGCAGCCCTAAGACTAGCAGGGTCCTCAACACCGGGGAGCTGTTTTTT. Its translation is CASSPKTSRVLNTGELFF.